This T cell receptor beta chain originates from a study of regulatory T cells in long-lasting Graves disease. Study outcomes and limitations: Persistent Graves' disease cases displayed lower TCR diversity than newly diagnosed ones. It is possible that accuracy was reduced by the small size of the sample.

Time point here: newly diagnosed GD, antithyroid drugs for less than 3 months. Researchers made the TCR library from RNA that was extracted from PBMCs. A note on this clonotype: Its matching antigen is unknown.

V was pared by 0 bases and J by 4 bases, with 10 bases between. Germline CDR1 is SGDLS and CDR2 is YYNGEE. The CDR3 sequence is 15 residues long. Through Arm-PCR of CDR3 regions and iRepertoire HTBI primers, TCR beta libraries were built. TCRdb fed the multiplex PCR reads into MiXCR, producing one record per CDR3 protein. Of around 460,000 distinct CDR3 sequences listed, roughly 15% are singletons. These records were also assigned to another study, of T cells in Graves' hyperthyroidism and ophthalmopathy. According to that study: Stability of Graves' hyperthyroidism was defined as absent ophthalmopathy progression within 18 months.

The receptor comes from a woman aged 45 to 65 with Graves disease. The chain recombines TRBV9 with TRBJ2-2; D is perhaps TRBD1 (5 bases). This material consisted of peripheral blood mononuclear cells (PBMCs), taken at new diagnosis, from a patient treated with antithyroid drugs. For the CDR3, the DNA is TGTGCCAGCAGCGTAGAGCTCAGGGCCACCGGGGAGCTGTTTTTT. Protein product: CASSVELRATGELFF.